This T cell receptor (beta chain) appears in the sequencing data of a study of shared clonotypes between healthy human individuals. Study as a whole: Aged 18 to 49, the donors were two women and a few men. There were three CD4 naive, three CD4 memory, two CD8 naive and one CD8 memory plates per donor. Notes on the study in general: All-four-donor shared clonotypes had higher generation probabilities than non-shared clonotypes did.

Original processing notes: As immunoSEQ supplied junction-only sequences (without quality scores), filtering differed. Profiled with immunoSEQ multiplex PCR; TCRdb holds only in-frame clones, not every one. That table gives V, J and clone size, and the DNA gave D and trimming. This table holds around 610,000 clones, approximately 96% found once. A note on this clone: Its antigen is as yet unknown.

Only CD45RO-negative cells positively selected for CCR7 counted as naive CD8 cells, so terminally differentiated effector memory CD45RA+ cells were excluded. Looked up from germline, CDR1 is SGDLS and CDR2 is YYNGEE. Trimming took off 4 bases at V and 7 bases at J, with 12 bases between the two ends. The CDR3 runs 13 residues. This chain uses TRBV9 with TRBJ2-1; possibly TRBD2 for D (5 bases). The TCR sequence derives from a woman aged 25 to 45 in good health. The sequencing sample was made of naive CD8+ T cells sorted from blood. The CDR3 DNA is TGTGCCAGCAGCTCCAGAGGGCGGAATGAGCAGTTCTTC. Translation: CASSSRGRNEQFF.